The sequence of this T cell receptor (beta chain) was determined in a study of T cells in Graves' hyperthyroidism and ophthalmopathy (dated by TCRdb to between 2018 and 2020). A note on the overall study: Peripheral blood was collected at initial diagnosis, before any treatment. A discovery cohort of about a hundred patients, 43 with Graves' ophthalmopathy and under 60 with stable Graves' hyperthyroidism, was used to find distinguishing TCR V-J signatures. Prospective prediction of ophthalmopathy was tested in an independent validation cohort of some 19 hyperthyroidism patients and 17 patients who later progressed to ophthalmopathy. The approximately 97 discovery patients were randomly divided into training and test sets at a 7:3 ratio. Thyroid tissue and blood T-cell repertoires from about six Graves' hyperthyroidism patients were also compared in the study. After sampling, hyperthyroidism patients received methimazole starting at 30 mg daily, and ophthalmopathy patients received high-dose intravenous methylprednisolone. The paper describes TCR Vbeta CDR3 sequencing of fewer than 150 peripheral blood samples, made up of about 40 ophthalmopathy patients, approximately 76 hyperthyroidism patients and 17 progressor patients. Study-wide conclusions, independent of this receptor: No statistical method was used to set the sample size in advance, and investigators knew the group allocation. Ophthalmopathy was separated from stable hyperthyroidism by a 13 V-J signature model, with over 85% sensitivity and about 81% specificity obtained in cross-validation and 80%/75% obtained in testing. In validation, the model predicted progression to ophthalmopathy with 60% to 71% sensitivity and approximately 74% specificity, a median of around six months before onset. Most expanded thyroid clonotypes (frequency above 0.001) were also detected in blood, suggesting blood repertoires may reflect thyroid immune responses.

Graves' hyperthyroidism was defined as stable when no progression to ophthalmopathy occurred over 18 months of follow-up. The hyperthyroidism patients were between 18 and 65 years old and newly diagnosed, with a disease duration of less than 2 months. The study excluded patients with uncontrolled infections, other autoimmune diseases, pregnancy or lactation. Diagnoses were based on clinical symptoms, serum thyroxine and TRAb, thyroid ultrasound and orbital computed tomography. PBMCs were separated from 10 ml of fresh peripheral blood using Ficoll-Paque density gradient centrifugation. Total RNA was extracted using Trizol reagent, and RNA quality was assessed on an Agilent 2100 Bioanalyzer. Amplification of TCR beta CDR3 regions was carried out from RNA transcripts. The first round of RT-PCR for the TCR CDR3 was performed with the HTBI primer set and the Qiagen OneStep RT-PCR kit. Libraries were constructed in a second round of multiplex PCR, after which size selection and purification were carried out. Paired-end sequencing of the libraries was performed with 100 bp reads on an Illumina HiSeq2000. As for the authors' bioinformatics: Raw data were processed with SOAPnuke, discarding reads with adapters, uncalled bases, mean Phred below 15, or no exact constant-primer or identifier match. High-quality paired reads were merged with COPE v1.2.5, and unique nucleotide sequences were defined as clonotypes. MiTCR v1.1 was used to align the clonotypes against IMGT TRBV, TRBD and TRBJ reference segments. Analysis was restricted to V-J combinations with a frequency above 0.0001, which covered 99% to 99.2% of repertoires. The TCS score was defined as the ratio of F50 (clonal expansion) to E x V (chaos), calculated using BLOSUM62-based TCRdist between CDR3 peptides within each V-J. Welch's t-statistics and random forest reduced 500 to 650 V-J features to fewer than 15, which were used in a naive Bayes classifier (R e1071). TCRdb reran the public reads through fastp at Q25 and MiXCR, keeping productive beta chains. Rows matching on CDR3 protein sequence are summarized as one entry with the most common DNA and genes. None of the V and J calls come from the authors' own analysis; TCRdb made them. For this sample there are around 440,000 distinct CDR3 sequences; less than 20% appear just once. The ten largest clonotypes hold 13% to 15% of the sample.

This clonotype was detected once. Its antigen target is currently unknown. Per-nucleotide qualities are absent, and no much larger clonotype sits a single base away. One read alone is weak evidence. The sequence was obtained from a woman between 18 and 29 years old with Graves' hyperthyroidism. Sequenced input: blood.

This receptor has the CDR3 CASSPRGFGRDTQYF. The nucleotides read TGTGCCAGCAGTCCCCGGGGATTTGGCAGAGATACGCAGTATTTT. The chain is encoded by TRBV27 joined to TRBJ2-3; the best D guess is TRBD2, with 5 bases matching. At the junction V is shortened by 5 bases and J by 5 bases, with 17 bases in between. Via the germline V gene (reference sequence), CDR1 is MNHEY and CDR2 SMNVEV. The CDR3, cysteine through phenylalanine, is 15 amino acids long. Kept here is only the CDR3 DNA, which spans 45 bases and is read in frame from base 1.